The TCR beta chain under discussion was sequenced for a study of blood T cell repertoires in COVID-19. In the study overall: The cDNA or gDNA used as material had been derived from T cells, B-cell-depleted T cells, or PBMCs.

Individuals drawn from approximately 22 US areas were about 18 to 95 years old. Symptom resolution, clearance, or two negative PCRs marked the recovered donors of Cohort 3. The CDR3 sequence is 18 residues long. The V gene end was trimmed by 5 bases and the J gene end by 1 base; junction bases not matched to a gene: 15. Germline V lookup: CDR1 MNHEY, CDR2 SVGEGT. Generated by immunoSEQ multiplex PCR, the TCRdb table keeps only in-frame clones and is missing some. The repertoire consists of some 350,000 clones, with about 90% occurring once and the leading ten covering 2.5% to 3%. The V gene is TRBV6-2 or TRBV6-3, the J gene TRBJ1-1; 8 bases line up with TRBD1. Sequencing was performed on PBMCs or T cells enriched from blood (not recorded which). The source of this sequence is a woman aged 25 to 39 who had recovered from COVID-19. The CDR3 loop reads CASSPGTGVFPENTEAFF. The CDR3 bases are TGTGCCAGCAGTCCGGGGACAGGTGTCTTTCCTGAGAACACTGAAGCTTTCTTT.